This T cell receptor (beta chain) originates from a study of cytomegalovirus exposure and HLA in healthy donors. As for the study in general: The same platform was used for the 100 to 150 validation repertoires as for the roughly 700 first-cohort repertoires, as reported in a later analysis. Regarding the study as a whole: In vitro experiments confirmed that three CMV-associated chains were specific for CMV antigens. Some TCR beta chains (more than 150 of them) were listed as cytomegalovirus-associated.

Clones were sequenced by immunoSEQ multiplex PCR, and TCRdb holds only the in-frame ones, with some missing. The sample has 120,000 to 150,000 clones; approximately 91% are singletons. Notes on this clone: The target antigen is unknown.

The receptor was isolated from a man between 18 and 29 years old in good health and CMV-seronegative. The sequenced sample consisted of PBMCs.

CDR3 region: CASSSNPGLSVFTDTQYF. CDR3 DNA sequence: TGTGCCAGCAGCTCCAACCCAGGACTCAGCGTTTTCACAGATACGCAGTATTTT. V usage is TRBV5-8 and J usage is TRBJ2-3; possibly TRBD2 for D (5 bases). In germline, CDR1 is SGHTS, CDR2 YDEGEE. The CDR3 runs to 18 residues. Between the trimmed V and J ends, which lost 3 bases and 2 bases, there was a span of 22 bases.